The 6 T cell receptor beta chains in this list originate from one sample, sequenced in a study of blood T cell repertoires in COVID-19. The assay was immunoSEQ multiplex PCR, and TCRdb's table has in-frame clones only and misses some. This sample has a few hundred thousand clones, with about 85% found just once. The sequencing sample was made of peripheral blood. These receptors were obtained from a man in his 70s with acute or convalescent COVID-19.

This sequence joins TRBV30 and TRBJ1-6; weak D call: TRBD1 (6 bases). CDR3 length equals 16 residues. Looked up from germline, CDR1 is GTSNPN and CDR2 is SVGIG (reference sequence). Trimming cost V 3 bases and J 3 bases, with 15 bases left between them. The CDR3 DNA reads as TGTGCCTGGAGGCCCCAGGGGATATTCTATAATTCACCCCTCCACTTT. Protein product: CAWRPQGIFYNSPLHF.

The chain has TRBV7-9 and TRBJ1-4; TRBD1 matches at 9 bases. This CDR3 spans 14 amino acids. The germline gives CDR1 SEHNR, CDR2 FQNEAQ (reference sequence). After removal of 3 bases from V and 4 bases from J, the junction contained 0 bases not matched to a gene. The CDR3 here is CASSLGQGNEKLFF. DNA for the CDR3: TGTGCCAGCAGCTTGGGACAGGGTAATGAAAAACTGTTTTTT.

This chain links TRBV11-3 with TRBJ2-3; D is unresolved. Deletions cut 3 bases from V and 1 base from J, with 5 bases between. This CDR3 is 13 amino acids long. Germline V CDR1 and CDR2: SGHNT, YENEEA. The DNA for the CDR3 is TGTGCCAGCAGCTTGCAGGGCACAGATACGCAGTATTTT. It specifies CASSLQGTDTQYF.

The chain joins TRBV6-5 to TRBJ1-5; the match to TRBD1 covers 8 bases. Germline trimming cut 6 bases from V and 3 bases from J; bases unmatched to any gene: 4. Germline V gene data show CDR1 as MNHEY and CDR2 as SVGAGI. The CDR3 is made up of 14 amino acids. In DNA form, the CDR3 reads TGTGCCAGCAGCGACAGGGGCCCCAATCAGCCCCAGCATTTT. Encoded protein: CASSDRGPNQPQHF.

This clone came up once. The V call is TRBV5-1, the J call TRBJ1-5; a weak D match, TRBD1 (6 bases). The germline V gene has CDR1 SGHRS and CDR2 YFSETQ. The CDR3 extends over 14 amino acids. Trimming left V 4 bases short and J 5 bases short, with 13 bases between. Here the CDR3 reads CASSPGHTDQPQHF. The DNA of the CDR3 is TGCGCCAGCAGCCCGGGACATACGGATCAGCCCCAGCATTTT.

The chain combines TRBV3-1 (or the pseudogene TRBV3-2) with TRBJ2-1, with D tentatively TRBD2 (6 bases). This CDR3 comprises 16 residues. CDR1 and CDR2 from the germline V gene are LGHDT and YNNKEL (reference sequence). Trimming took 0 bases from V and 4 from J, leaving 13 bases between them. Here the CDR3 reads CASSQDGLSTYNEQFF. In DNA, the CDR3 is TGTGCCAGCAGCCAAGATGGACTATCGACATACAATGAGCAGTTCTTC.